The TCR beta chain described here comes from a study of T cells after yellow fever vaccination. As for the study in general: Fractions with few cells were prepared using SMART-Seq v4 Ultra Low Input. Study findings and constraints: A faster peak, day 5 versus 15, was reached by the weaker secondary response. CD4 and CD8 compartments shared a small share of clonotypes.

About this clonotype itself: Its target is not known. This may be a read error, as it is one base from a much larger clone.

Template switching with 5'RACE generated the TCR cDNA and added a universal primer site and UMIs. Each CDR3 protein is one row after TCRdb ran MiXCR on the 5' RACE reads. The table records 300,000 or so distinct CDR3 sequences, 8.7% of them present only once. Germline V gene sequence: CDR1 LGHNA, CDR2 YNFKEQ. This CDR3 contains 16 residues. The chain carries TRBV4-2 and TRBJ2-1, with D unclear. The clonotype was recovered from a man between 18 and 29 years old who received the YFV17D yellow fever vaccine. Source: CD4+ T cells sorted from PBMCs, taken 5 days after the yellow fever booster vaccination. CDR3 nucleotide sequence: TGTGCCAGCGGCCAAGATCGGACCCAGAGGTACAATGAGCAGTTCTTC. This sequence encodes CASGQDRTQRYNEQFF.